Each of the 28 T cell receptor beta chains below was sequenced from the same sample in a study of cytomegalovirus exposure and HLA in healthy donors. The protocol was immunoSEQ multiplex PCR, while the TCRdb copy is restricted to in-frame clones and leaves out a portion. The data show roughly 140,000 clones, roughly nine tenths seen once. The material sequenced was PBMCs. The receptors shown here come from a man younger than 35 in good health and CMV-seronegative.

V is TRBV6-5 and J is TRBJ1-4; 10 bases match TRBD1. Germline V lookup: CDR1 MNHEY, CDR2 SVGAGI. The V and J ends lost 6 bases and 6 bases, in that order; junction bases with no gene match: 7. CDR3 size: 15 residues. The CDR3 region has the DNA TGTGCCAGCAGCAGCTATGACAGGGGGCATGAAAAACTGTTTTTT. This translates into CASSSYDRGHEKLFF.

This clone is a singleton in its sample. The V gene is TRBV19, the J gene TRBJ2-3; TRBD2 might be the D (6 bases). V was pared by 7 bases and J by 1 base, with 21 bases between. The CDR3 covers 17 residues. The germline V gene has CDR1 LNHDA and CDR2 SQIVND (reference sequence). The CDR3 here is CASMAGFEAGRTDTQYF. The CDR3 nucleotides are TGTGCCAGTATGGCGGGTTTCGAGGCGGGACGCACAGATACGCAGTATTTT.

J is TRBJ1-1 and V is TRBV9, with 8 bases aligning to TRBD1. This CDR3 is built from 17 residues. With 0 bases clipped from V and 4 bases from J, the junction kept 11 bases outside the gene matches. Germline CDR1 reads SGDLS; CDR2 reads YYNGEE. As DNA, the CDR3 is TGTGCCAGCAGCGTAGCTGGGGCAGGGGGCGGTATCACTGAAGCTTTCTTT. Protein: CASSVAGAGGGITEAFF. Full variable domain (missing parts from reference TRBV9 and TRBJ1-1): DSGVTQTPKHLITATGQRVTLRCSPRSGDLSVYWYQQSLDQGLQFLIQYYNGEERAKGNILERFSAQQFPDLHSELNLSSLELGDSALYFCASSVAGAGGGITEAFFGQGTRLTVV.

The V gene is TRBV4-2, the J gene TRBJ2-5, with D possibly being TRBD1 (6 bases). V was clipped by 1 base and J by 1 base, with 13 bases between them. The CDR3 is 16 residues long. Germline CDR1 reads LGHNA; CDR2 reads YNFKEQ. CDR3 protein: CASSQAVTGTQETQYF. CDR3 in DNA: TGTGCCAGCAGCCAAGCCGTCACAGGGACCCAAGAGACCCAGTACTTC.

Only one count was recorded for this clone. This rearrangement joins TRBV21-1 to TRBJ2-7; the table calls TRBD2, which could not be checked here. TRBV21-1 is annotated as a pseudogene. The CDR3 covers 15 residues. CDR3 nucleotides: TGTGCCAGCAGCAACCGGGAGAGGAGAGTGTACGAGCAGTACGTC. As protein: CASSNRERRVYEQYV.

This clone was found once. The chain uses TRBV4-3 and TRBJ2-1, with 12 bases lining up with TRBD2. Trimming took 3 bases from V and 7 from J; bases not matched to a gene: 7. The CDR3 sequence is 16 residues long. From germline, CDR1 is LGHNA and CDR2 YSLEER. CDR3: CASSHDLAGGSNEQFF. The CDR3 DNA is TGCGCCAGCAGCCATGACCTAGCGGGAGGGAGTAATGAGCAGTTCTTC.

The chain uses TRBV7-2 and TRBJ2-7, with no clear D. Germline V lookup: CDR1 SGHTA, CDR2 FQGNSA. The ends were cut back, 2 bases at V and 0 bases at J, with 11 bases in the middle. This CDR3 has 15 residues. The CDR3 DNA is TGTGCCAGCAGCTTAAACCCCGGGTCCTCCTACGAGCAGTACGTC. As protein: CASSLNPGSSYEQYV.

The CDR3 bases are TGTGCCACCAGCAGTGGGACAGGGCAGAACGAGCAGTACTTC. Its protein is CATSSGTGQNEQYF. The chain recombines TRBV15 with TRBJ2-7; TRBD1 matches at 9 bases. The CDR3 runs 14 residues. J lost 5 bases, V lost 3 bases, and 5 bases had no gene match. CDR1 is LNHNV and CDR2 is YYDKDF in the germline V gene (reference sequence).

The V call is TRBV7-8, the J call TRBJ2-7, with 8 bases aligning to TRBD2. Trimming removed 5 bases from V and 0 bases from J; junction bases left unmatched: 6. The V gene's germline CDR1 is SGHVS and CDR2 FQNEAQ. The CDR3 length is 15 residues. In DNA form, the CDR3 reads TGTGCCAGCAGCCTCCGGGGGGGCCTCTCCTACGAGCAGTACGTC. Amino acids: CASSLRGGLSYEQYV.

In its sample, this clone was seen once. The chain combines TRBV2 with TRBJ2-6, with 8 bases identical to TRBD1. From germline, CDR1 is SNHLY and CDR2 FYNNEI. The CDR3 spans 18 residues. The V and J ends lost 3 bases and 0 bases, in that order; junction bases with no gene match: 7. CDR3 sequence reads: CASSEPGQVFSGANVLTF. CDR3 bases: TGTGCCAGCAGTGAGCCGGGACAGGTCTTCTCTGGGGCCAACGTCCTGACTTTC.

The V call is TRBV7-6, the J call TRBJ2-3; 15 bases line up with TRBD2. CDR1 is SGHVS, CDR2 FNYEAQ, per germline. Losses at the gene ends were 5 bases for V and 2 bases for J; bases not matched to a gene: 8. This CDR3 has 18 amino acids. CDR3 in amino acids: CASSRGGTSGRPTDTQYF. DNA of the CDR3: TGTGCCAGCAGCCGGGGGGGGACTAGCGGGAGGCCCACAGATACGCAGTATTTT.

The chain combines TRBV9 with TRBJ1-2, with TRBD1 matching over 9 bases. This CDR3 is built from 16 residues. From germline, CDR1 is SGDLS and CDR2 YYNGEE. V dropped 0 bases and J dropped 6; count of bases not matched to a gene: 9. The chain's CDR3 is CASSVELERTGDGYTF. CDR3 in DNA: TGTGCCAGCAGCGTAGAGTTAGAGAGGACAGGGGATGGCTACACCTTC.

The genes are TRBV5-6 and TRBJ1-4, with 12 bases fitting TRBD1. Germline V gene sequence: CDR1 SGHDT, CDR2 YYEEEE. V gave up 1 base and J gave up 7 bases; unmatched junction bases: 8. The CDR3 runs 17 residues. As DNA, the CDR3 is TGTGCCAGCAGCTTGAGGGGGACAGGGGGCATCCGTGAAAAACTGTTTTTT. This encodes CASSLRGTGGIREKLFF.

DNA of the CDR3: TGCGCCAGCACCGACGGGCAGGGCGGGGTTGGCTACACCTTC. Amino acid sequence: CASTDGQGGVGYTF. The J gene is TRBJ1-2, the V gene TRBV5-1; perhaps TRBD1 as D (5 bases). V gave up 6 bases and J gave up 7 bases, with 19 bases separating them. Per the germline V gene, CDR1 is SGHRS and CDR2 is YFSETQ. This CDR3 contains 14 residues.

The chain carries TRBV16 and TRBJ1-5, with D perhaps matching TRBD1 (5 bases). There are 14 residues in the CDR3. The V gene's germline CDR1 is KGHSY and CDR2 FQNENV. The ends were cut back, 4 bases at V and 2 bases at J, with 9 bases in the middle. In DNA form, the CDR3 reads TGTGCCAGCAGCCTCGACAGTGGCAATCAGCCCCAGCATTTT. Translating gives CASSLDSGNQPQHF.

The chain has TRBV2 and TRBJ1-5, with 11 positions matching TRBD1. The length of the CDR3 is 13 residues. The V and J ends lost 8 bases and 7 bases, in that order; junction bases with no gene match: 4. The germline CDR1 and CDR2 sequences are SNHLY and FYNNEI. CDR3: CASSWTGGQPQHF. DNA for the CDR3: TGTGCCAGCTCGTGGACAGGGGGCCAGCCCCAGCATTTT. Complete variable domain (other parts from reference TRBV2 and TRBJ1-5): EPEVTQTPSHQVTQMGQEVILRCVPISNHLYFYWYRQILGQKVEFLVSFYNNEISEKSEIFDDQFSVERPDGSNFTLKIRSTKLEDSAMYFCASSWTGGQPQHFGDGTRLSIL.

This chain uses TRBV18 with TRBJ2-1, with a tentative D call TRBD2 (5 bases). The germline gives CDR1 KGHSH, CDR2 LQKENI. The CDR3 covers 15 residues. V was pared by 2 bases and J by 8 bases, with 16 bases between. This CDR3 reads CASSPRLALSHEQFF. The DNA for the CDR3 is TGTGCCAGCTCACCAAGGCTAGCCCTGAGCCATGAGCAGTTCTTC.

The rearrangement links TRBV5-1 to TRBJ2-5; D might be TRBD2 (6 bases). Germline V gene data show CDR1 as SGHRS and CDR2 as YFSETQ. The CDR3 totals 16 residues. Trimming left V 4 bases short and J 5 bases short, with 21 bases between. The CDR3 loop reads CASSLGGGTTIETQYF. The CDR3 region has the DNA TGCGCCAGCAGCCTGGGAGGCGGGACCACGATTGAGACCCAGTACTTC.

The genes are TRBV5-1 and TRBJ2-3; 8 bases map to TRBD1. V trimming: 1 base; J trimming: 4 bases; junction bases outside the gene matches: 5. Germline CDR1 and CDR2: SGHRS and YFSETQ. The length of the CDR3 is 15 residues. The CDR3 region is CASSLTGGLPDTQYF. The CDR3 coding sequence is TGCGCCAGCAGCTTGACAGGGGGTTTACCAGATACGCAGTATTTT.

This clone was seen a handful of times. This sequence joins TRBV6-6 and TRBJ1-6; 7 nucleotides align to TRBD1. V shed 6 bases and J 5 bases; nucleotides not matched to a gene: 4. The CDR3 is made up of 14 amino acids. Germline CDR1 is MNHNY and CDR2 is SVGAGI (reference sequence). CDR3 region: CASSPTGDNSPLHF. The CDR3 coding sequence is TGTGCCAGCAGCCCCACAGGGGATAATTCACCCCTCCACTTT.

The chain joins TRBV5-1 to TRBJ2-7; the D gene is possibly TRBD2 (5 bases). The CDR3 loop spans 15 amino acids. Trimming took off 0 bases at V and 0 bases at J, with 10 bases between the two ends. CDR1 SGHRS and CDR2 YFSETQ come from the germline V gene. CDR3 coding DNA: TGCGCCAGCAGCTTGGGCGGGCCCAGCTCCTACGAGCAGTACTTC. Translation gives CASSLGGPSSYEQYF.

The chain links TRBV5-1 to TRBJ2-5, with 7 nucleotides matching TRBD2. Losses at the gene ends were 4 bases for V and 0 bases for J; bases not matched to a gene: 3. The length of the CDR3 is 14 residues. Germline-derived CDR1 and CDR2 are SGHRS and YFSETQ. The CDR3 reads CASSALADQETQYF. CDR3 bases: TGCGCCAGCAGCGCCCTAGCGGACCAAGAGACCCAGTACTTC. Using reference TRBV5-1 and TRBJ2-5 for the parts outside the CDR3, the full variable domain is KAGVTQTPRYLIKTRGQQVTLSCSPISGHRSVSWYQQTPGQGLQFLFEYFSETQRNKGNFPGRFSGRQFSNSRSEMNVSTLELGDSALYLCASSALADQETQYFGPGTRLLVL.

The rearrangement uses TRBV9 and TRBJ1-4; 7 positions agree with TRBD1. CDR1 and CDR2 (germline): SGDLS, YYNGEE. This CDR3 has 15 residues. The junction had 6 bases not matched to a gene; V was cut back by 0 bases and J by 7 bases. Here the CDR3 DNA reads TGTGCCAGCAGCGTAGAAGGGGGCGAGGGTGAAAAACTGTTTTTT. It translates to CASSVEGGEGEKLFF.

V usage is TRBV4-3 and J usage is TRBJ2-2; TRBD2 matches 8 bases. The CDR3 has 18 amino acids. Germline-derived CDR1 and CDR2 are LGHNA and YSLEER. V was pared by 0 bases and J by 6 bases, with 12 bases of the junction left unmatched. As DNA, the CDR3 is TGCGCCAGCAGCCAAGATTGGCCCACCGGGACTAGAGCCGGGGAGCTGTTTTTT. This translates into CASSQDWPTGTRAGELFF.

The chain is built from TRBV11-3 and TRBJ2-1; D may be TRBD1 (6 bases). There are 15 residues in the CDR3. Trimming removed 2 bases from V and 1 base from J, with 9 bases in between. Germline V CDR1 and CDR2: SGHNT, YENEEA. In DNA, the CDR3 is TGTGCCAGCAGCTTAAGGACAGCATCCTACAATGAGCAGTTCTTC. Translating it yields CASSLRTASYNEQFF.

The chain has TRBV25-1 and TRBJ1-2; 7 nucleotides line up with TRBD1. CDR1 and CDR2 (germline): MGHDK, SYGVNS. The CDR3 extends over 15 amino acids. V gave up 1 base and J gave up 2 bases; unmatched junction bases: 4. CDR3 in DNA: TGTGCCAGCAGTGAATCGCACAGGGGAAACTATGGCTACACCTTC. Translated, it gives CASSESHRGNYGYTF.

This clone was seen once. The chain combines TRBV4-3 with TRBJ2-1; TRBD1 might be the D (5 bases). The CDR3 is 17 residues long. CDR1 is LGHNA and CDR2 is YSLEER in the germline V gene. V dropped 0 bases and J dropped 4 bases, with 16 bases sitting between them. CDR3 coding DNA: TGCGCCAGCAGCCAAGATTTCTCGGCAGGGCAATACAATGAGCAGTTCTTC. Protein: CASSQDFSAGQYNEQFF.

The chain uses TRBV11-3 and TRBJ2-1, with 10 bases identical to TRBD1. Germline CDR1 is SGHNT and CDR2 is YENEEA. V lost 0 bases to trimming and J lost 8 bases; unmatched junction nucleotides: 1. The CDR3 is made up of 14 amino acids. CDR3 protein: CASSLDGQGDEQFF. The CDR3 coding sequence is TGTGCCAGCAGCTTAGACGGACAGGGGGATGAGCAGTTCTTC.